This is a list of T cell receptor beta chains from one sample in a study of cytomegalovirus exposure and HLA in healthy donors. Clones were sequenced by immunoSEQ multiplex PCR, and TCRdb holds only the in-frame ones, with some missing. Its clone listing holds fewer than 95,000 clones. Sequenced input: PBMCs. These receptors were collected from a middle-aged woman in good health and CMV-seropositive. CDR3s include the opening cysteine and the closing phenylalanine or tryptophan. Each record gives: V gene, D gene, J gene, CDR3 protein, CDR3 DNA. D genes are given only for firm matches.

>TRBV10-3|TRBD1|TRBJ1-1
CAISESERGLAFF
TGTGCCATCAGTGAGTCGGAGAGGGGGCTGGCTTTCTTT
>TRBV9|.|TRBJ2-2
CASSVEPGRSSETGELFF
TGTGCCAGCAGCGTAGAACCAGGGAGGTCATCGGAGACCGGGGAGCTGTTTTTT
>TRBV30|TRBD2|TRBJ2-3
CAWSLTSGTSDTQYF
TGTGCCTGGAGTCTTACTAGCGGGACATCAGATACGCAGTATTTT
>TRBV5-1|.|TRBJ1-1
CASSLAPRKTEAFF
TGCGCCAGCAGCTTGGCCCCCAGGAAGACTGAAGCTTTCTTT
>TRBV7-9|.|TRBJ2-7
CASSGRTYEQYF
TGTGCCAGCAGCGGGAGAACCTACGAGCAGTACTTC
>TRBV2|TRBD2|TRBJ2-7
CASGGVRGEQYF
TGTGCCAGCGGGGGGGTACGGGGCGAGCAGTACTTC
>TRBV15|TRBD2|TRBJ2-7
CATSRDLPGGSYEQYF
TGTGCCACCAGCAGAGATCTCCCGGGCGGGAGCTACGAGCAGTACTTC
>TRBV19|.|TRBJ1-5
CASNTGDSNQPQHF
TGTGCCAGTAACACAGGAGATAGCAATCAGCCCCAGCATTTT
>TRBV9|.|TRBJ1-1
CASNFGQMNTEAFF
TGTGCCAGCAATTTCGGACAGATGAACACTGAAGCTTTCTTT
>TRBV19|TRBD1|TRBJ2-3
CASSETGGPDTQYF
TGTGCCAGTAGTGAGACAGGGGGCCCAGATACGCAGTATTTT
>TRBV6-5|.|TRBJ1-6
CASSLGQKDSPLHF
TGTGCCAGCAGTTTGGGGCAGAAAGATTCACCCCTCCACTTT
>TRBV29-1|.|TRBJ2-2
CSAEGRRQGGTGELFF
TGCAGCGCCGAAGGAAGGCGGCAGGGGGGCACCGGGGAGCTGTTTTTT